What follows are 8 T cell receptor beta chains derived from one specimen sequenced in a study of blood T cell repertoires in COVID-19 (TCRdb year 2020). The library was prepared using the immunoSEQ multiplex PCR assay. In its TCRdb copy, this immuneACCESS table keeps in-frame sequences only and misses some clones. Where compared with another copy, unresolved V genes explain less than half of these, and the others have no known cause. Counted in this sample were 90,000 to 150,000 clones; around 64% of them appeared once. Jointly, the top ten make up 0.65% to 0.95% of the sample. The specimen was peripheral blood. These receptor sequences come from a human donor with acute or convalescent COVID-19. The donor label of this sample is uncertain.

This clone appeared once. The chain employs TRBV15 and TRBJ2-7; 7 bases align to TRBD1. The J segment lost 4 bases and the V segment lost 6 bases, leaving 9 bases of the junction unmatched. Germline CDR1 reads LNHNV; CDR2 reads YYDKDF (reference sequence). The CDR3 extends over 14 amino acids. For the CDR3, the DNA is TGTGCCACCAGGAGACCGGGACAGTCTTACGAGCAGTACTTC. Its translation is CATRRPGQSYEQYF.

This chain uses TRBV6-4 with TRBJ1-2; unclear D gene. Trimming shortened V by 0 bases and J by 5 bases, and 13 bases separated the two germline ends. CDR3 length: 15 residues. Germline V gives CDR1 MRHNA, CDR2 SNTAGT. Here the CDR3 DNA reads TGTGCCAGCAGTGACTCGAGTGAGGGAGGGTATGGCTACACCTTC. It yields the protein CASSDSSEGGYGYTF.

About this clone itself: Different DNA sequences within this sample yield the same CDR3. The chain links TRBV29-1 to TRBJ1-1; TRBD1 might be the D (6 bases). V shed 3 bases and J shed 1 base, with 9 bases lying between them. Germline CDR1 reads SQVTM; CDR2 reads ANQGSEA. CDR3 size: 13 residues. CDR3 sequence: CSVDQGRNTEAFF. CDR3 DNA sequence: TGCAGCGTTGATCAGGGGAGGAACACTGAAGCTTTCTTT.

The genes are TRBV5-1 and TRBJ2-7, with 8 nucleotides matching TRBD1. This CDR3 has 16 amino acids. Germline assignment: CDR1 SGHRS and CDR2 YFSETQ. Trimming took 3 bases from V and 2 from J; bases not matched to a gene: 10. In DNA, the CDR3 is TGCGCCAGCAGCTCACCGAGGACAGGGCCCCCCTACGAGCAGTACTTC. Encoded protein: CASSSPRTGPPYEQYF. Supplemented by reference TRBV5-1 and TRBJ2-7, the full variable domain reads KAGVTQTPRYLIKTRGQQVTLSCSPISGHRSVSWYQQTPGQGLQFLFEYFSETQRNKGNFPGRFSGRQFSNSRSEMNVSTLELGDSALYLCASSSPRTGPPYEQYFGPGTRLTVT.

The V call is TRBV11-3, the J call TRBJ2-1; 10 nucleotides line up with TRBD1. There are 14 residues in the CDR3. J was trimmed by 9 bases and V by 3 bases; bases with no gene match: 5. Germline V gene sequence: CDR1 SGHNT, CDR2 YENEEA. CDR3 in DNA: TGTGCCAGCAGCTTTGACAGGGGGCAGGGTGAGCAGTTCTTC. This sequence encodes CASSFDRGQGEQFF. Variable domain in full (rest from reference TRBV11-3 and TRBJ2-1): EAGVVQSPRYKIIEKKQPVAFWCNPISGHNTLYWYLQNLGQGPELLIRYENEEAVDDSQLPKDRFSAERLKGVDSTLKIQPAELGDSAVYLCASSFDRGQGEQFFGPGTRLTVL.

The chain employs TRBV2 and TRBJ1-2; D might be TRBD1 (6 bases). CDR1 is SNHLY, CDR2 FYNNEI, per germline. This CDR3 has 15 residues. The V end lost 5 bases, the J end lost 5 bases, and 18 bases lay between the germline ends. The CDR3 DNA reads TGTGCCAGCAGTCAGTCGGGGCAGGGGAAATATGGCTACACCTTC. This translates into CASSQSGQGKYGYTF. Full variable domain (missing parts from reference TRBV2 and TRBJ1-2): EPEVTQTPSHQVTQMGQEVILRCVPISNHLYFYWYRQILGQKVEFLVSFYNNEISEKSEIFDDQFSVERPDGSNFTLKIRSTKLEDSAMYFCASSQSGQGKYGYTFGSGTRLTVV.

This clone appeared once. This chain joins TRBV24-1 and TRBJ1-2, with 9 bases aligning to TRBD1. The CDR3 contains 13 residues. J was trimmed by 7 bases and V by 5 bases; bases with no gene match: 4. Germline V gene lookup returns CDR1 KGHDR and CDR2 SFDVKD. For the CDR3, the DNA is TGTGCCACCAGTGGGGACAGGGCGAGTGGCTACACCTTC. Protein: CATSGDRASGYTF.

The chain couples TRBV6-6 to TRBJ2-3; D gene ambiguous. Trimming removed 0 bases at V and 8 bases at J, with 9 bases between. The V gene's germline CDR1 is MNHNY and CDR2 SVGAGI (reference sequence). CDR3 length equals 13 residues. CDR3 in amino acids: CASSYSSPSTQYF. The CDR3 DNA follows: TGTGCCAGCAGTTACTCGAGCCCGAGTACGCAGTATTTT.